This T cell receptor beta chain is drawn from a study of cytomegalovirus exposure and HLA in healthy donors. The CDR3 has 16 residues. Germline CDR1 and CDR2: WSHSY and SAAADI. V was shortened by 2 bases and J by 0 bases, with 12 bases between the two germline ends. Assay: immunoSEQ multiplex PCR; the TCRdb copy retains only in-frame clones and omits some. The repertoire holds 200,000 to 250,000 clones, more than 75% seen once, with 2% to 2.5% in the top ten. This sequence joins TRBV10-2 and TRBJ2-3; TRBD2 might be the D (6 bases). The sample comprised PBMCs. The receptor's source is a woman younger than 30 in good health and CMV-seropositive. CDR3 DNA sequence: TGCGCCAGCAGTGAGAGACTAGAATCTAGCACAGATACGCAGTATTTT. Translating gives CASSERLESSTDTQYF.